One T cell receptor (beta chain) is described in this entry. Its antigen is currently unknown. The sample originates from a study of T cells in Graves' hyperthyroidism and ophthalmopathy. Study conclusions and caveats: In blood, most of the thyroid clonotypes expanded above 0.001 were also present.

The CDR3 is 15 residues long. Germline V CDR1 and CDR2: MGHRA, YSYEKL. V lost 4 bases, J lost 3 bases, and 15 bases lay in between. Graves' hyperthyroidism is called stable when ophthalmopathy does not progress within 18 months. Uncontrolled infection, other autoimmune disease, pregnancy or lactation led to exclusion. There were TCR beta CDR3 regions amplified from RNA transcripts. HTBI primers drove first-round RT-PCR of the TCR CDR3. TCRdb passed the multiplex PCR reads through MiXCR, listing each CDR3 protein once. The sample contains 250,000 to 350,000 distinct CDR3 sequences, around 17% of which appear only once.

The rearrangement links TRBV4-1 to TRBJ2-5, with D perhaps TRBD1 or TRBD2 (6 bases each). The origin of this receptor is a man between 25 and 39 years old with Graves' hyperthyroidism. Sequenced input: blood. The CDR3 DNA sequence: TGCGCCAGCAGCCTCCTTGGGGGGCCGAAAGAGACCCAGTACTTC. Protein product: CASSLLGGPKETQYF.